The clone carrying this T cell receptor (beta chain) was seen only once. The antigen remains undetermined. This sample was taken from a study of vaccination effects on CD4 cells after COVID-19. General study findings and limits: Both infection-induced and vaccine-induced clones contracted markedly at late post-vaccination timepoints. Only a few convalescent patients and no early post-infection timepoints featured in the study.

CDR3 length: 15 amino acids. Losses at the gene ends were 6 bases for V and 1 base for J; bases not matched to a gene: 5. Germline CDR1 is MDHEN and CDR2 is SYDVKM. After expansion with viral peptide pools in the ViraFEST assay, antigen-specific CD4+ T cells were sequenced. Investigators separated out CD4+ T cells once approximately 11 days of culture had passed. The vaccine recipients had no prior SARS-CoV-2 infection, with negative nucleocapsid antibodies. Wells of around 2 million PBMC each were grown with approximately 10 IU/ml IL-2 and roughly 10 ug/ml peptides. At days 3 and 7, half of the medium was exchanged for IL-2 medium. Clones were read by immunoSEQ multiplex PCR, and TCRdb kept only the in-frame ones, dropping some. The table has about 63,000 clones, roughly 75% seen once.

This chain joins TRBV28 and TRBJ2-4; TRBD1 matches at 8 bases. The clonotype originates from a human donor who received a COVID-19 vaccine. The sample here was CD4+ T cells from PBMCs cultured with HCoV-OC43 spike peptides, taken before COVID-19 vaccination. Subset denoted: HCoV-OC43 spike overlapping peptide pool stimulation. CDR3 DNA sequence: TGTGCCAGCAGCCCTAGGACAGGGGCCAAAAACATTCAGTACTTC. This gives the protein CASSPRTGAKNIQYF.